This TCR beta chain was observed in a study of blood T cells in healthy people across ages. Study-level points and caveats: Age advanced and TCR beta diversity per million T cells fell, roughly linearly.

Sample-barcoded 5' priming and a J-beta primer mix drove a second PCR of 7 to 11 cycles. Via MiXCR, TCRdb re-called the 5' RACE reads, giving one row per CDR3 protein. Counted here are approximately 770,000 distinct CDR3 sequences, 58% occurring once; the ten biggest clones make up 20% to 25%. As regards this clonotype: The antigen is not known.

The TCR was taken from a man between 25 and 39 years old in good health. The sequenced sample consisted of blood.

The CDR3 coding sequence is TGTGCCAGCAGTCCGGGACTAGCGGGGGGAAGCTCCTACAATGAGCAGTTCTTC. This encodes CASSPGLAGGSSYNEQFF. The V and J genes are TRBV27 and TRBJ2-1; 15 bases match TRBD2. The CDR3 extends over 18 amino acids. V dropped 5 bases and J dropped 0; count of bases not matched to a gene: 5. Germline CDR1 and CDR2: MNHEY and SMNVEV (reference sequence).